Below are 16 T cell receptor beta chains sequenced from a single sample in a study of blood T cell repertoires in COVID-19. TCRdb's table, derived via immunoSEQ multiplex PCR, lists solely in-frame clones and lacks some. Here the sample spans 150,000 to 200,000 clones, more than 75% being singletons. Sequenced sample: peripheral blood. All receptors come from a woman aged 45-65 years with active or convalescent COVID-19.

This sequence joins TRBV9 and TRBJ2-1; TRBD2 aligns across 8 bases. This CDR3 is built from 13 residues. J was trimmed by 8 bases and V by 6 bases; bases with no gene match: 7. Germline loops: CDR1 SGDLS, CDR2 YYNGEE. The CDR3 DNA reads as TGTGCCAGCAATAGCGGGGATAGGGATGAGCAGTTCTTC. This sequence encodes CASNSGDRDEQFF.

V and J are TRBV28 and TRBJ2-7, with D possibly TRBD1 on 5 matching bases. V lost 6 bases to trimming and J lost 0 bases, with 12 bases between them. The length of the CDR3 is 14 residues. Germline assignment: CDR1 MDHEN and CDR2 SYDVKM. The CDR3 loop reads CASRSGHSSYEQYF. CDR3 coding DNA: TGTGCCAGCAGATCTGGACACAGCTCCTACGAGCAGTACTTC. The full variable domain, in which reference TRBV28 and TRBJ2-7 provide the parts outside the CDR3, is DVKVTQSSRYLVKRTGEKVFLECVQDMDHENMFWYRQDPGLGLRLIYFSYDVKMKEKGDIPEGYSVSREKKERFSLILESASTNQTSMYLCASRSGHSSYEQYFGPGTRLTVT.

The V and J genes are TRBV19 and TRBJ1-5, with no clear D. Per germline, CDR1 LNHDA and CDR2 SQIVND (reference sequence). V was clipped by 1 base and J by 8 bases, with 15 bases between them. The CDR3 is 15 amino acids. The CDR3 reads CASSIARFFGEPQHF. Here the CDR3 DNA reads TGTGCCAGTAGTATAGCCAGGTTTTTTGGTGAGCCCCAGCATTTT.

The chain has TRBV7-6 and TRBJ2-5, with TRBD2 identical over 13 bases. CDR1 is SGHVS, CDR2 FNYEAQ, per germline. Trimming cost V 2 bases and J 4 bases; bases outside gene matches: 7. The CDR3 runs to 17 residues. As DNA, the CDR3 is TGTGCCAGCAGCTTAAGGACTAGCGGGAGTGGGGGAGAGACCCAGTACTTC. Its translation is CASSLRTSGSGGETQYF. The full variable domain, completed using reference TRBV7-6 and TRBJ2-5, is GAGVSQSPRYKVTKRGQDVALRCDPISGHVSLYWYRQALGQGPEFLTYFNYEAQQDKSGLPNDRFSAERPEGSISTLTIQRTEQRDSAMYRCASSLRTSGSGGETQYFGPGTRLLVL.

The chain has TRBV21-1 and TRBJ1-5; the DNA was not compared with TRBD1, the D call given in the table. TRBV21-1 is marked as a pseudogene. The CDR3 has 12 residues. The CDR3 DNA is TGTGCCGGGGACAGAGGCAATCAGCCCCAGCATTTT. This encodes CAGDRGNQPQHF.

The V and J genes are TRBV15 and TRBJ1-3, with TRBD1 as a possible D gene (6 bases). The germline gives CDR1 LNHNV, CDR2 YYDKDF (reference sequence). V gave up 0 bases and J gave up 2 bases, with 8 bases separating them. The CDR3 covers 15 residues. The CDR3 region has the DNA TGTGCCACCAGCAGAGACAGGGGCCCTGGAAACACCATATATTTT. It translates to CATSRDRGPGNTIYF.

The V gene is TRBV30, the J gene TRBJ1-2; D may be TRBD1 (6 bases). Trimming took 2 bases from V and 6 from J, leaving 19 bases between them. This CDR3 comprises 15 residues. CDR1 GTSNPN and CDR2 SVGIG come from the germline V gene (reference sequence). The CDR3 DNA reads TGTGCCTGGAGTACTTCATGGGGGCGTGGGAATGGCTACACCTTC. Translation: CAWSTSWGRGNGYTF.

The chain combines TRBV5-8 with TRBJ1-1, with D possibly being TRBD1 (5 bases). In germline, CDR1 is SGHTS, CDR2 YDEGEE. V gave up 5 bases and J gave up 4 bases, with 18 bases separating them. The CDR3 is 15 residues long. CDR3 sequence: CASSRDSRRITEAFF. In nucleotides, the CDR3 is TGTGCCAGCAGTCGCGACAGCCGAAGGATCACTGAAGCTTTCTTT.

The CDR3 spells CASSPGNSGELFF. The CDR3 DNA reads TGCGCCAGCAGTCCGGGGAATTCCGGGGAGCTGTTTTTT. The genes are TRBV5-1 and TRBJ2-2; TRBD2 is a possible D gene (5 bases). V lost 5 bases and J 6 bases, leaving 11 bases between the germline ends. Germline CDR1 SGHRS, CDR2 YFSETQ. The CDR3 sequence is 13 residues long.

The J gene is TRBJ2-1, the V gene TRBV30; D possibly corresponds to TRBD2 (6 bases). Germline loops: CDR1 GTSNPN, CDR2 SVGIG (reference sequence). The length of the CDR3 is 13 residues. Between the trimmed V and J ends, which lost 3 bases and 8 bases, there was a span of 14 bases. The CDR3 reads CAWRRDSRDEQFF. The CDR3 coding sequence is TGTGCCTGGAGGCGGGACTCTCGGGATGAGCAGTTCTTC.

This clone was observed a handful of times. V gene TRBV10-3 combines with J gene TRBJ1-2; 9 bases line up with TRBD1. Germline-derived CDR1 and CDR2 are ENHRY and SYGVKD. V lost 6 bases to trimming and J lost 8 bases; unmatched junction nucleotides: 10. This CDR3 has 14 residues. The CDR3 DNA reads TGTGCCATCAGAGGGACAGGGAAGGCCCTAGGCTACACCTTC. Amino acids: CAIRGTGKALGYTF.

This chain joins TRBV27 and TRBJ2-4; D is perhaps TRBD1 (6 bases). The CDR3 has 16 residues. Per the germline V gene, CDR1 is MNHEY and CDR2 is SMNVEV (reference sequence). V shed 3 bases and J shed 3 bases, with 15 bases lying between them. The CDR3 sequence: CASSFSGTLVKNIQYF. In DNA, the CDR3 is TGTGCCAGCAGTTTTTCCGGGACACTAGTCAAAAACATTCAGTACTTC.

This CDR3 is CASSQEWGDEQYF. CDR3 DNA: TGTGCCAGCAGCCAAGAGTGGGGGGACGAGCAGTACTTC. The chain carries TRBV4-2 and TRBJ2-7, with D possibly TRBD2 on 6 matching bases. Germline V gene lookup returns CDR1 LGHNA and CDR2 YNFKEQ. V lost 0 bases, J lost 5 bases, and 8 bases lay in between. The CDR3 spans 13 residues.

The CDR3 DNA sequence: TGTGCCAGCAGCCAAGGCGGGGGGTACAATGAGCAGTTCTTC. The encoded protein is CASSQGGGYNEQFF. The rearrangement joins TRBV3-1 (or the pseudogene TRBV3-2) to TRBJ2-1, with TRBD2 matching 8 bases. CDR1 LGHDT and CDR2 YNNKEL come from the germline V gene (reference sequence). This CDR3 is built from 14 residues. Trimming removed 1 base from V and 4 bases from J; junction bases left unmatched: 0.

V gene TRBV7-9 combines with J gene TRBJ2-3; 8 bases match TRBD1. Germline CDR1 SEHNR, CDR2 FQNEAQ (reference sequence). The CDR3 spans 15 residues. V lost 9 bases, J lost 6 bases, and 14 bases stayed unmatched. The CDR3 coding sequence is TGTGCCAGGATCCCGGGACAGGAGCCCCTGGATACGCAGTATTTT. Protein sequence: CARIPGQEPLDTQYF.

The sample holds a few counts of this clone. CDR3 bases: TGTGCCAGCAGCGCCCGCGGGACGGCCTCTGGGGCCAACGTCCTGACTTTC. It yields the protein CASSARGTASGANVLTF. The V and J genes are TRBV9 and TRBJ2-6; TRBD2 might be the D (6 bases). The CDR3 contains 17 residues. V was clipped by 3 bases and J by 0 bases, with 13 bases between them. CDR1 is SGDLS, CDR2 YYNGEE, per germline.